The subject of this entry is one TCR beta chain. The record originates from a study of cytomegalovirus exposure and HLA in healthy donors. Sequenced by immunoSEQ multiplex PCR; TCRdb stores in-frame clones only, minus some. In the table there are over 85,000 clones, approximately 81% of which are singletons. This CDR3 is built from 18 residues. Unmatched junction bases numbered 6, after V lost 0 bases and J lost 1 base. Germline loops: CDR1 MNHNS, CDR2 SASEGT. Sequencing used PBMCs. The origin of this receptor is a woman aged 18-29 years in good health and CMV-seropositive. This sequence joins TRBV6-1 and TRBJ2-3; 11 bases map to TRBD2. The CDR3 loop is CASSEAILAGAGTDTQYF. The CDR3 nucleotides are TGTGCCAGCAGTGAAGCTATACTAGCGGGGGCTGGCACAGATACGCAGTATTTT.